A single sample gave rise to the 15 T cell receptor beta chains below, sequenced in a study of blood T cell repertoires in COVID-19 (dated by TCRdb to about 2020). The library was built by means of the immunoSEQ multiplex PCR assay. In its TCRdb copy, this immuneACCESS table keeps in-frame sequences only and misses some clones. Where compared with another copy, unresolved V genes explain less than half of these, and the others have no known cause. This sample has about 190,000 clones in its table, and roughly 87% of those were observed once. Of the sample, 7.8% is held by the ten largest clones. Sequencing was done on a sample of peripheral blood. These TCRs come from a woman in her fifties or sixties with COVID-19, enrolled during active disease.

The V call is TRBV7-8, the J call TRBJ2-5; 9 bases map to TRBD1. CDR3 length equals 16 residues. V lost 5 bases and J lost 5; bases outside the gene matches: 12. CDR1 and CDR2 (germline): SGHVS, FQNEAQ. In DNA, the CDR3 is TGTGCCAGCAGCCGACACCGGGACAGGGTAGAGGAGACCCAGTACTTC. Its translation: CASSRHRDRVEETQYF.

The CDR3 here is CASSIGGGGTDTQYF. The CDR3 DNA sequence: TGTGCCAGTAGTATAGGGGGGGGAGGAACAGATACGCAGTATTTT. J is TRBJ2-3 and V is TRBV19; TRBD2 matches at 7 bases. CDR1 is LNHDA and CDR2 is SQIVND in the germline V gene (reference sequence). The trim removed 1 base at V and 3 bases at J, leaving 4 bases unmatched. The CDR3 has 15 residues.

The J gene is TRBJ1-1, the V gene TRBV6-2 or TRBV6-3; D is uncertain. The CDR3 spans 15 residues. V was trimmed by 5 bases and J by 2 bases, leaving 15 bases between them. Germline values: CDR1 MNHEY, CDR2 SVGEGT. The CDR3 sequence is CASSPSEAGNTEAFF. The CDR3 DNA sequence: TGTGCCAGCAGTCCCTCCGAGGCCGGTAACACTGAAGCTTTCTTT.

There are many counts of this clone. This chain uses TRBV5-4 with TRBJ2-5; 10 positions match TRBD2. Germline loops: CDR1 SGHNT, CDR2 YYREEE (reference sequence). J was trimmed by 5 bases and V by 1 base; bases with no gene match: 5. This CDR3 has 15 residues. The CDR3, as DNA: TGTGCCAGCAGCTTGAGCGGGAGGGCCTCGGAGACCCAGTACTTC. Translation: CASSLSGRASETQYF.

V is TRBV27 and J is TRBJ1-2, with unresolved D. Germline CDR1 MNHEY, CDR2 SMNVEV (reference sequence). Trimming took 4 bases from V and 7 from J, leaving 13 bases between them. The CDR3 totals 13 residues. The CDR3 reads CASSSLERGGYTF. CDR3 sequence (DNA): TGTGCCAGCAGTTCCCTGGAGAGAGGTGGCTACACCTTC.

The V call is TRBV30, the J call TRBJ2-2, with 11 positions matching TRBD2. With V trimmed by 3 bases and J by 6 bases, 6 bases remained unmatched. CDR3 length: 15 residues. Per germline, CDR1 GTSNPN and CDR2 SVGIG (reference sequence). The CDR3 here is CAWSRASGGPGELFF. The CDR3 DNA sequence: TGTGCCTGGAGCAGGGCTAGCGGGGGGCCCGGGGAGCTGTTTTTT.

The chain carries TRBV11-2 and TRBJ2-1, with 11 nucleotides matching TRBD2. Trimming at V came to 9 bases and at J to 9 bases, leaving 13 bases not matched to a gene. In germline, CDR1 is SGHAT, CDR2 FQNNGV. There are 15 residues in the CDR3. The CDR3 loop is CASTDSGRAHREQFF. CDR3 nucleotide sequence: TGTGCCAGTACGGATAGCGGGAGGGCTCATCGTGAGCAGTTCTTC.

The gene calls are TRBV1 and TRBJ2-1; TRBD1, the table's D call, lacks a check against the DNA. TRBV1 constitutes a pseudogene. This CDR3 contains 18 residues. The CDR3 sequence is CTSSQDRFGQADSNEQFF. The CDR3 bases are TGCACCAGCAGCCAAGACCGATTCGGACAGGCAGACTCCAATGAGCAGTTCTTC.

This clone appeared a single time. The chain links TRBV28 to TRBJ1-5; 9 positions match TRBD1. The V gene end was trimmed by 3 bases and the J gene end by 5 bases; junction bases not matched to a gene: 5. The CDR3 contains 15 residues. Germline V gene sequence: CDR1 MDHEN, CDR2 SYDVKM. The CDR3 DNA follows: TGTGCCAGCAGTTTCTCGGACAGGGGACATCAGCCCCAGCATTTT. This sequence encodes CASSFSDRGHQPQHF. The full variable domain, in which reference TRBV28 and TRBJ1-5 provide the parts outside the CDR3, is DVKVTQSSRYLVKRTGEKVFLECVQDMDHENMFWYRQDPGLGLRLIYFSYDVKMKEKGDIPEGYSVSREKKERFSLILESASTNQTSMYLCASSFSDRGHQPQHFGDGTRLSIL.

This clone was observed once. The V call is TRBV7-3, the J call TRBJ2-3; TRBD1 matches 8 bases. The germline gives CDR1 SGHTA, CDR2 FQGTGA. The CDR3 length is 14 residues. Trimming took 5 bases from V and 2 from J; bases not matched to a gene: 3. The CDR3 sequence is CASSRQGFTDTQYF. For the CDR3, the DNA is TGTGCCAGCAGCCGACAGGGGTTCACAGATACGCAGTATTTT.

This clone was picked up a small number of times. This chain uses TRBV28 with TRBJ2-1, with 9 bases aligning to TRBD2. The CDR3 has 16 residues. CDR1 and CDR2 (germline): MDHEN, SYDVKM. Losses at the gene ends were 5 bases for V and 3 bases for J; bases not matched to a gene: 8. The CDR3 protein is CASSKSGGTNYNEQFF. CDR3 in DNA: TGTGCCAGCAGTAAAAGCGGGGGGACTAACTACAATGAGCAGTTCTTC.

V usage is TRBV10-3 and J usage is TRBJ2-2, with no clear D. In germline, CDR1 is ENHRY, CDR2 SYGVKD. The CDR3 loop spans 13 amino acids. The V gene lost 3 bases and the J gene lost 5 bases, with 7 bases spanning the gap. The DNA for the CDR3 is TGTGCCATCAGTGATACCAGGACCGGGGAGCTGTTTTTT. Encoded protein: CAISDTRTGELFF.

The chain recombines TRBV5-1 with TRBJ1-3, with TRBD1 as a possible D gene (6 bases). The CDR3 has 17 amino acids. Deletions cut 4 bases from V and 0 bases from J, with 17 bases between. The germline gives CDR1 SGHRS, CDR2 YFSETQ. The CDR3 DNA reads TGCGCCAGCAGCCCGGTACGGGACACCTACTCTGGAAACACCATATATTTT. It yields the protein CASSPVRDTYSGNTIYF.

V is TRBV6-6 and J is TRBJ2-3, with TRBD2 matching over 7 bases. Trimming cost V 8 bases and J 0 bases; bases outside gene matches: 5. The CDR3 extends over 14 amino acids. Germline CDR1 and CDR2: MNHNY and SVGAGI (reference sequence). The CDR3 DNA follows: TGTGCCAGCGGACTAGGTATAAGCACAGATACGCAGTATTTT. Translation gives CASGLGISTDTQYF.

This sequence joins TRBV29-1 and TRBJ2-1; maybe TRBD2 (8 bases). CDR1 is SQVTM and CDR2 is ANQGSEA in the germline V gene. The V end lost 3 bases, the J end lost 5 bases, and 17 bases lay between the germline ends. The length of the CDR3 is 15 residues. The CDR3 is CSVDPGGGPNNEQFF. CDR3 nucleotide sequence: TGCAGCGTTGACCCGGGAGGGGGCCCTAACAATGAGCAGTTCTTC.